This paragraph reports one T cell receptor beta chain. Its antigen is undetermined. This sample stems from a study of T cell responses to AZD1222 COVID-19 vaccine. V lost 5 bases to trimming and J lost 2 bases, with 15 bases between them. CDR3 length: 15 residues. Germline values: CDR1 SGHTA, CDR2 FQGNSA. Study-level findings and limits: White British donors predominated, females outnumbered males, and clonal diversity was possibly underestimated. Of spike-specific TCRs, nearly half reportedly target regions left unmutated in variants.

Only in-frame clones appear in the TCRdb table, and some are missing; sequencing was by immunoSEQ multiplex PCR. The repertoire holds approximately 150,000 clones, with just over 85% as singletons. Sequenced here: peripheral blood, sampled 28 days after the second AZD1222 dose. The gene calls are TRBV7-2 and TRBJ1-1; tentatively, D is TRBD1 (6 bases). This receptor was obtained from an adult who received the AZD1222 COVID-19 vaccine. The CDR3 bases are TGTGCCAGCAGCCCAGGAGACAGGAAAAACACTGAAGCTTTCTTT. It encodes CASSPGDRKNTEAFF.